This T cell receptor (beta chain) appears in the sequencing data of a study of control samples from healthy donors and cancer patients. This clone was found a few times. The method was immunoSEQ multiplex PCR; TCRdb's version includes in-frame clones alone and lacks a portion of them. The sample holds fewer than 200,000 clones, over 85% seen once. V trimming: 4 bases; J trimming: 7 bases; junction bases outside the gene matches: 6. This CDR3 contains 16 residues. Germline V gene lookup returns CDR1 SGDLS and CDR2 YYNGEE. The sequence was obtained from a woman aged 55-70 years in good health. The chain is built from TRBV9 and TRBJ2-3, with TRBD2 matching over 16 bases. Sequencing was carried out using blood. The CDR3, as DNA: TGTGCCAGCAGCTTAGGGACTAGCGGGGGGGGAAATACGCAGTATTTT. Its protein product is CASSLGTSGGGNTQYF.